This T cell receptor beta chain is drawn from a study of human T cells and chemical hapten exposure. In the study overall: Small differences in pooled library volume mainly drove the variation in TCR yields per sample.

The study, taken as a whole, reports: Expanded TCRs formed significantly more large CDR3 similarity clusters than controls.

TCRdb reprocessed the RACE reads via MiXCR and lists one record per CDR3 protein. The sample holds 210,000 or so distinct CDR3 sequences, 24% seen once. This clonotype has more than one count but fewer than ten. Its antigen is currently unknown. The time point: patch test 3, about 24 weeks after DPC sensitization. The sample's treatment: therapeutic diphenylcyclopropenone sensitization with weekly scalp DPC. The sample consisted of whole blood, taken in connection with sensitization to the hapten diphenylcyclopropenone (DPC). The clonotype was recovered from a woman aged 40 to 49 with alopecia areata. Some clones in this sample may be carry-over from other donors' samples.

CDR3 DNA sequence: TGCAGCGGGGCGCGTGGGGTTGGGGAGACCCAGTACTTC. It translates to CSGARGVGETQYF. The chain employs TRBV29-1 and TRBJ2-5; unclear D gene. Trimming removed 7 bases at V and 5 bases at J, with 17 bases between. Looked up from germline, CDR1 is SQVTM and CDR2 is ANQGSEA. The CDR3 has 13 amino acids.